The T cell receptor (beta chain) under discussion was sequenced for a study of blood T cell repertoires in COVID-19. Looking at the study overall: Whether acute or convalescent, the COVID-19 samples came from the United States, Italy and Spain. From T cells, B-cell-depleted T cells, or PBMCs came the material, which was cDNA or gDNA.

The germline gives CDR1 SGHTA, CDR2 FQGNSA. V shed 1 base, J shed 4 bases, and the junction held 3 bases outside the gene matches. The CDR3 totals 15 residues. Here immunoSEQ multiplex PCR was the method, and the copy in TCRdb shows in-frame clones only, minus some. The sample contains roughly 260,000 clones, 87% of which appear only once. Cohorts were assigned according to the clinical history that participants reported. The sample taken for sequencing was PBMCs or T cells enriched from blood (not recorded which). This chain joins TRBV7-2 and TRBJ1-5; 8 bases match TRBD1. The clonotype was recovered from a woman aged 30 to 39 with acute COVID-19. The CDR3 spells CASSLDGQGNQPQHF. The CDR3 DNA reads TGTGCCAGCAGCTTAGACGGACAGGGTAATCAGCCCCAGCATTTT.